The T cell receptor beta chain described here comes from a study of STAT3 mutations in large granular lymphocyte leukemia. As for the study in general: Among longitudinally sequenced T-LGLL patients, roughly half had canonical activating STAT3 mutations detected. Immunosuppressive therapy was given to more than half of T-LGLL patients. General study results and limits: Every T-cell large granular lymphocyte leukemia patient had at least one immunodominant TCR beta clonotype. No sample exists from the first appearance of each clone.

Average productive template count per sample was about 44,000. Libraries were prepared by immunoSEQ multiplex PCR; TCRdb keeps only in-frame clonotypes and omits some of them. The data contain more than 6,500 clones, over 70% of them singletons. On this clone itself: Its antigen remains unknown.

This CDR3 region has 16 residues. In germline, CDR1 is SQVTM, CDR2 ANQGSEA. Between the trimmed V and J ends, which lost 7 bases and 0 bases, there was a span of 19 bases. The sequencing input was peripheral blood mononuclear cells. This receptor was taken from a woman aged 40 to 49 with T-cell large granular lymphocyte leukemia. Some clones in this sample may be carry-over from other donors' samples. The chain uses TRBV29-1 and TRBJ2-1, with D perhaps matching TRBD2 (5 bases). CDR3 residues: CSARSRAASSYNEQFF. CDR3 DNA: TGCAGCGCTCGTTCGCGGGCGGCAAGCTCCTACAATGAGCAGTTCTTC.